The rows below give T cell receptor beta chains drawn from one sample of a study of lymphopenia after photon versus proton radiotherapy. Method: immunoSEQ multiplex PCR; TCRdb's copy keeps in-frame clones and lacks some. Of approximately 160,000 clones in the sample, about 85% were seen once. This specimen consisted of peripheral blood, obtained from a patient treated with photon-based radiotherapy. The receptors shown here come from a man between 45 and 60 years old with gastric cancer. Both conserved end residues are part of each CDR3. Fields, in order: clone size, D gene, CDR3 length, J gene, V gene, CDR3 protein, CDR3 DNA. D genes are given only for firm matches. Size is omitted from some rows. Given values are once, few, many or a class for expanded clones.

size: -; D: TRBD1; length: 16; J: TRBJ2-2; V: TRBV6-4; CDR3: CASSDRGQGNTGELFF; DNA: TGTGCCAGCAGTGACAGGGGACAGGGGAACACCGGGGAGCTGTTTTTT
size: once; D: TRBD2; length: 14; J: TRBJ2-3; V: TRBV29-1; CDR3: CSGGTSGSTDTQYF; DNA: TGCAGCGGCGGGACTAGCGGGAGCACAGATACGCAGTATTTT
size: -; D: TRBD2; length: 17; J: TRBJ2-3; V: TRBV29-1; CDR3: CSVRGRRTSGSTDTQYF; DNA: TGCAGCGTTAGAGGTCGGAGGACTAGCGGGAGCACAGATACGCAGTATTTT
size: -; D: -; length: 12; J: TRBJ2-5; V: TRBV6-5; CDR3: CASSQSKETQYF; DNA: TGTGCCAGCAGCCAGTCGAAAGAGACCCAGTACTTC
size: -; D: -; length: 14; J: TRBJ2-5; V: TRBV9; CDR3: CASSRSGAEETQYF; DNA: TGTGCCAGCAGCAGATCCGGGGCGGAGGAGACCCAGTACTTC
size: once; D: TRBD1; length: 19; J: TRBJ2-7; V: TRBV14; CDR3: CASSQRTDRGELWAYEQYF; DNA: TGTGCCAGCAGCCAAAGGACCGACAGGGGGGAATTATGGGCCTACGAGCAGTACTTC
size: -; D: TRBD2; length: 15; J: TRBJ2-5; V: TRBV9; CDR3: CASSVYGRDQETQYF; DNA: TGTGCCAGCAGCGTATACGGGAGGGACCAAGAGACCCAGTACTTC
size: -; D: TRBD1; length: 15; J: TRBJ1-5; V: TRBV11-2; CDR3: CASSPGTGADQPQHF; DNA: TGTGCCAGCAGCCCTGGGACAGGGGCTGATCAGCCCCAGCATTTT
size: -; D: TRBD2; length: 15; J: TRBJ2-5; V: TRBV14; CDR3: CASSQERLASGDQYF; DNA: TGTGCCAGCAGCCAAGAAAGACTAGCGTCGGGAGACCAGTACTTC
size: -; D: -; length: 13; J: TRBJ2-5; V: TRBV15; CDR3: CATSPDLQGTQYF; DNA: TGTGCCACCAGCCCTGATCTCCAGGGGACCCAGTACTTC
size: -; D: -; length: 12; J: TRBJ2-1; V: TRBV6-5; CDR3: CASSPAQNEQFF; DNA: TGTGCCAGCAGCCCGGCTCAGAATGAGCAGTTCTTC
size: -; D: TRBD1; length: 13; J: TRBJ2-7; V: TRBV19; CDR3: CASRRDRTYEQYF; DNA: TGTGCCAGTAGGCGGGACAGGACCTACGAGCAGTACTTC
size: -; D: -; length: 16; J: TRBJ2-5; V: TRBV18; CDR3: CASSPPGGMNQETQYF; DNA: TGTGCCAGCTCACCACCGGGTGGAATGAACCAAGAGACCCAGTACTTC
size: -; D: -; length: 14; J: TRBJ1-2; V: TRBV19; CDR3: CASSIGADYYGYTF; DNA: TGTGCCAGTAGTATCGGGGCAGACTACTATGGCTACACCTTC
size: -; D: -; length: 16; J: TRBJ1-1; V: TRBV6-5; CDR3: CASSYSRKIMNTEAFF; DNA: TGTGCCAGCAGTTACTCGAGAAAGATCATGAACACTGAAGCTTTCTTT
size: -; D: -; length: 14; J: TRBJ1-3; V: TRBV30; CDR3: CAWSVRSSGNTIYF; DNA: TGTGCCTGGAGTGTACGGAGCTCTGGAAACACCATATATTTT
size: -; D: TRBD2; length: 13; J: TRBJ2-7; V: TRBV10-2; CDR3: CASRATSGHEQYF; DNA: TGCGCCAGCAGGGCAACTAGCGGCCACGAGCAGTACTTC
size: -; D: TRBD1; length: 14; J: TRBJ2-7; V: TRBV19; CDR3: CASKGTGMRNEQYF; DNA: TGTGCCAGTAAGGGGACAGGGATGAGAAACGAGCAGTACTTC
size: -; D: -; length: 15; J: TRBJ2-7; V: TRBV5-1; CDR3: CASSLGALGSYEQYF; DNA: TGCGCCAGCAGCTTGGGGGCGCTCGGCTCCTACGAGCAGTACTTC
size: -; D: -; length: 15; J: TRBJ1-2; V: TRBV25-1; CDR3: CASSAPGLGIDGYTF; DNA: TGTGCCAGCAGTGCCCCCGGGCTGGGGATTGATGGCTACACCTTC
size: -; D: TRBD2; length: 14; J: TRBJ2-1; V: TRBV11-2; CDR3: CASSLEFGGYEQFF; DNA: TGTGCCAGCAGCTTAGAATTCGGGGGGTATGAGCAGTTCTTC
size: once; D: TRBD1; length: 14; J: TRBJ1-4; V: TRBV6-6; CDR3: CASTRQGGEEKLFF; DNA: TGTGCCAGCACTAGACAGGGGGGAGAAGAAAAACTGTTTTTT
size: -; D: TRBD1; length: 16; J: TRBJ2-7; V: TRBV10-3; CDR3: CAISRLDRQRTYEQYF; DNA: TGTGCCATCAGCCGCCTGGACAGGCAAAGAACCTACGAGCAGTACTTC
size: -; D: -; length: 12; J: TRBJ2-7; V: TRBV29-1; CDR3: CSGLRGGREQYF; DNA: TGCAGCGGCCTGAGGGGGGGGCGGGAGCAGTACTTC
size: -; D: TRBD1; length: 17; J: TRBJ2-1; V: TRBV7-2; CDR3: CASSLGTGSGAYNEQFF; DNA: TGTGCCAGCAGCTTAGGGACAGGGTCCGGCGCCTACAATGAGCAGTTCTTC
size: -; D: TRBD2; length: 14; J: TRBJ2-1; V: TRBV5-4; CDR3: CASSLRLAGNEQFF; DNA: TGTGCCAGCAGCCTACGACTAGCGGGCAATGAGCAGTTCTTC
size: once; D: -; length: 18; J: TRBJ2-1; V: TRBV21-1; CDR3: CASSKGYGWGFLRNEQFF; DNA: TGTGCCAGCAGCAAAGGATATGGATGGGGGTTCCTCCGGAATGAGCAGTTCTTC
size: -; D: -; length: 13; J: TRBJ2-1; V: TRBV5-1; CDR3: CASSLGDSARGFF; DNA: TGCGCCAGCAGCTTGGGAGACTCGGCAAGGGGGTTCTTC
size: once; D: -; length: 15; J: TRBJ2-1; V: TRBV28; CDR3: CASSLGGRSGNEQFF; DNA: TGTGCCAGCAGTTTAGGTGGGAGGTCGGGCAATGAGCAGTTCTTC
size: -; D: -; length: 16; J: TRBJ2-1; V: TRBV5-1; CDR3: CASSLTPEYIYNEQFF; DNA: TGCGCCAGCAGCTTGACACCCGAATACATCTACAATGAGCAGTTCTTC
size: -; D: -; length: 15; J: TRBJ1-4; V: TRBV25-1; CDR3: CASSEIGSSSEKLFF; DNA: TGTGCCAGCAGTGAGATAGGGAGTTCAAGTGAAAAACTGTTTTTT
size: -; D: TRBD1; length: 18; J: TRBJ2-7; V: TRBV15; CDR3: CATSSDRFTGDGNYGQYF; DNA: TGTGCCACCAGCAGTGACCGCTTTACAGGGGACGGGAACTACGGGCAGTACTTC
size: few; D: -; length: 16; J: TRBJ1-5; V: TRBV5-5; CDR3: CASSSRAQAYDQPQHF; DNA: TGTGCCAGCAGCTCCCGGGCCCAAGCGTACGATCAGCCCCAGCATTTT
size: -; D: -; length: 15; J: TRBJ1-2; V: TRBV18; CDR3: CASSPPEGRVYGYTF; DNA: TGTGCCAGCTCACCGCCAGAAGGACGGGTCTATGGCTACACCTTC
size: -; D: TRBD2; length: 13; J: TRBJ2-1; V: TRBV30; CDR3: CAWTSGAYNEQFF; DNA: TGTGCCTGGACTAGCGGGGCCTACAATGAGCAGTTCTTC
size: -; D: TRBD2; length: 14; J: TRBJ2-3; V: TRBV11-3; CDR3: CASSRGGGTDTQYF; DNA: TGTGCCAGCAGCCGTGGGGGGGGAACAGATACGCAGTATTTT
size: few; D: -; length: 14; J: TRBJ2-7; V: TRBV23-1; CDR3: CASSQFHTSYEQYF; DNA: TGCGCCAGCAGTCAATTTCACACATCCTACGAGCAGTACTTC
size: -; D: -; length: 12; J: TRBJ2-1; V: TRBV11-3; CDR3: CASSSRGNEQFF; DNA: TGTGCCAGCAGCAGCAGGGGCAATGAGCAGTTCTTC
size: -; D: TRBD1; length: 15; J: TRBJ1-1; V: TRBV5-1; CDR3: CASLPPGTENTEAFF; DNA: TGCGCCAGCCTCCCCCCCGGGACAGAGAACACTGAAGCTTTCTTT
size: -; D: -; length: 14; J: TRBJ1-2; V: TRBV28; CDR3: CASTGTSSGYGYTF; DNA: TGTGCATCAACCGGGACCTCAAGCGGCTATGGCTACACCTTC
size: -; D: -; length: 15; J: TRBJ2-7; V: TRBV6-6; CDR3: CASSEVGGSSYEQYF; DNA: TGTGCCAGCAGCGAAGTGGGGGGAAGCTCCTACGAGCAGTACTTC
size: once; D: TRBD1; length: 14; J: TRBJ1-4; V: TRBV6-8; CDR3: CASRTGRGNEKLFF; DNA: TGTGCCAGCAGGACAGGGCGCGGTAATGAAAAACTGTTTTTT
size: -; D: TRBD2; length: 16; J: TRBJ2-2; V: TRBV9; CDR3: CASSVVASGSTGELFF; DNA: TGTGCCAGCAGCGTAGTGGCTAGCGGGAGTACCGGGGAGCTGTTTTTT
size: -; D: -; length: 14; J: TRBJ1-4; V: TRBV9; CDR3: CASSVGQINEKLFF; DNA: TGTGCCAGCAGCGTAGGGCAGATTAATGAAAAACTGTTTTTT
size: -; D: -; length: 12; J: TRBJ2-5; V: TRBV2; CDR3: CASHRVGETQYF; DNA: TGTGCCAGCCACAGGGTGGGGGAGACCCAGTACTTC
size: -; D: -; length: 16; J: TRBJ1-1; V: TRBV18; CDR3: CASSPQGSVVNTEAFF; DNA: TGTGCCAGCTCACCACAGGGGTCCGTTGTGAACACTGAAGCTTTCTTT
size: -; D: TRBD1; length: 15; J: TRBJ2-7; V: TRBV5-6; CDR3: CASSYPGTGVYEQYF; DNA: TGTGCCAGCAGCTACCCCGGGACAGGGGTCTACGAGCAGTACTTC